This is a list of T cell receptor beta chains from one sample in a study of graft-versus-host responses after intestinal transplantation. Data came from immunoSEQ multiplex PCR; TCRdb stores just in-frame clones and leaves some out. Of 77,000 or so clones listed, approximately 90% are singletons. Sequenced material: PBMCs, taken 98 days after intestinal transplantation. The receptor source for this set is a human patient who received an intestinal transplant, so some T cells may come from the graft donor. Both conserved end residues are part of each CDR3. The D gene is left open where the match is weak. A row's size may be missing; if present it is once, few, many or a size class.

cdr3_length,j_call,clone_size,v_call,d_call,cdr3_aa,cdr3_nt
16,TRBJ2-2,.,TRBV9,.,CASSEAGTAYTGELFF,TGTGCCAGCAGCGAGGCCGGGACCGCATACACCGGGGAGCTGTTTTTT
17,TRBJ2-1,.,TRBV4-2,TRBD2,CASSQDWGTSGNNEQFF,TGTGCCAGCAGCCAAGATTGGGGGACTAGCGGGAACAATGAGCAGTTCTTC
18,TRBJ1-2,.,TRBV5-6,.,CASSLAGYLGRIPYGYTF,TGTGCCAGCAGCTTGGCCGGATATCTGGGCAGAATCCCCTATGGCTACACCTTC
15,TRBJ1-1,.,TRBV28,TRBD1,CASSKTGARGTEAFF,TGTGCCAGCAGTAAGACAGGGGCCCGGGGCACTGAAGCTTTCTTT
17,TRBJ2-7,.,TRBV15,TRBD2,CATSPRGGLAGGLEQYF,TGTGCCACCAGCCCCCGAGGCGGACTAGCGGGAGGTCTCGAGCAGTACTTC
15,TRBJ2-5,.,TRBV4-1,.,CASSQQVTYQETQYF,TGCGCCAGCAGCCAACAGGTTACGTACCAAGAGACCCAGTACTTC
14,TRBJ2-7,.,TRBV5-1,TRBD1,CASSPGGGTYEQYF,TGCGCCAGCAGCCCAGGGGGCGGGACCTACGAGCAGTACTTC
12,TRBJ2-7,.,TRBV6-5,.,CASSTALYEQYF,TGTGCCAGCAGTACTGCACTCTACGAGCAGTACTTC
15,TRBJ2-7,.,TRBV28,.,CASSLRGAPDGEQYF,TGTGCCAGCAGTCTCAGGGGGGCCCCGGATGGGGAGCAGTACTTC
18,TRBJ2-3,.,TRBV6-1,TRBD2,CASSEIFQREDVGDTQYF,TGTGCCAGCAGTGAAATATTTCAGCGGGAGGATGTCGGAGATACGCAGTATTTT
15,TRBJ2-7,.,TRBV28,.,CASRPADSRSYEQYF,TGTGCCAGCAGACCAGCGGACAGCCGATCCTACGAGCAGTACTTC
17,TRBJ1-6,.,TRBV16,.,CASSQSFGRIHNSPLHF,TGTGCCAGCAGCCAATCTTTTGGGCGGATCCATAATTCACCCCTCCACTTT
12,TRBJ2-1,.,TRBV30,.,CAWSDSSREQFF,TGTGCCTGGAGTGACAGTTCACGTGAGCAGTTCTTC
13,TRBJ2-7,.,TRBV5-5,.,CASSLSRGAEQYF,TGTGCCAGCAGCTTGAGTAGAGGGGCCGAGCAGTACTTC
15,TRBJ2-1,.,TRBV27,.,CASSLSSGTYNEQFF,TGTGCCAGCAGTTTAAGTAGCGGTACCTACAATGAGCAGTTCTTC
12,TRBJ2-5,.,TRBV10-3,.,CAISDKGETQYF,TGTGCCATCAGTGACAAGGGAGAGACCCAGTACTTC
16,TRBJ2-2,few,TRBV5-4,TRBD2,CASSLLAGGDAGELFF,TGTGCCAGCAGCTTACTAGCGGGAGGGGACGCCGGGGAGCTGTTTTTT
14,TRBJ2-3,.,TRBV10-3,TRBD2,CAIRKLAGPDTQYF,TGTGCCATCAGAAAACTAGCGGGACCAGATACGCAGTATTTT
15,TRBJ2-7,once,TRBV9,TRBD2,CASSVAGTSDYEQYF,TGTGCCAGCAGCGTAGCAGGGACTAGCGATTACGAGCAGTACTTC
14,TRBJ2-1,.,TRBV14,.,CASSLRQIFGEQFF,TGTGCCAGCAGCCTCAGACAGATATTCGGTGAGCAGTTCTTC
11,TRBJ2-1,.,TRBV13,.,CASSFFNEQFF,TGTGCCAGCAGCTTTTTCAATGAGCAGTTCTTC
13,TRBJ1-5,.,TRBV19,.,CASAGLGNQPQHF,TGTGCCAGTGCGGGGTTGGGCAATCAGCCCCAGCATTTT
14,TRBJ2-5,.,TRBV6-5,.,CASSPGRPGETQYF,TGTGCCAGCAGCCCGGGACGGCCGGGAGAGACCCAGTACTTC
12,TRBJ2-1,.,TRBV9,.,CASSVDRGEQFF,TGTGCCAGCAGCGTAGATCGGGGTGAGCAGTTCTTC
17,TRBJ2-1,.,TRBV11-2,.,CASSLAVLARAYNEQFF,TGTGCCAGCAGCTTAGCGGTCCTAGCGCGGGCCTACAATGAGCAGTTCTTC
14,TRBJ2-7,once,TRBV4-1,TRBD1,CASSLGQGNYEQYF,TGCGCCAGCAGCCTGGGACAGGGGAACTACGAGCAGTACTTC
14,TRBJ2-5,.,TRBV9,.,CASSVSGLQETQYF,TGTGCCAGCAGCGTGTCAGGGCTACAAGAGACCCAGTACTTC
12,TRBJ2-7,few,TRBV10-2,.,CAAGTSSYEQYF,TGCGCCGCCGGGACTTCCTCCTACGAGCAGTACTTC
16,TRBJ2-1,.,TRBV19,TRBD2,CASSIAGLAGGNEQFF,TGTGCCAGTAGTATAGCAGGACTAGCGGGAGGAAATGAGCAGTTCTTC
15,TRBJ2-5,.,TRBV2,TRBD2,CASSQGLAQRETQYF,TGTGCCAGCAGTCAAGGACTAGCCCAACGGGAGACCCAGTACTTC
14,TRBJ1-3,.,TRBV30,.,CAWKTSGEDSTIYF,TGTGCCTGGAAAACCTCGGGTGAGGATAGCACCATATATTTT
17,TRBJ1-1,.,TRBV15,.,CATSRDLFEGIDTEAFF,TGTGCCACCAGCAGAGATCTTTTTGAGGGAATTGACACTGAAGCTTTCTTT
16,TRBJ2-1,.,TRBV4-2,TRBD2,CASSQDQGLAFDEQFF,TGTGCCAGCAGCCAAGACCAGGGACTAGCGTTCGATGAGCAGTTCTTC
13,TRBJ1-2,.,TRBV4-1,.,CASSHLPNYGYTF,TGCGCCAGCAGCCACTTGCCTAACTATGGCTACACCTTC
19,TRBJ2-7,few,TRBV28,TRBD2,CASSSLRGDGGRKYYEQYF,TGTGCCAGCAGCTCACTAAGGGGTGACGGCGGGAGGAAATACTACGAGCAGTACTTC
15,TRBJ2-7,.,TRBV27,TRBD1,CASSLTGTAYYEQYF,TGTGCCAGCAGTTTAACTGGGACAGCCTACTACGAGCAGTACTTC
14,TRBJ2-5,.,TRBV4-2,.,CASSQEGASETQYF,TGTGCCAGCAGCCAAGAAGGGGCGAGTGAGACCCAGTACTTC
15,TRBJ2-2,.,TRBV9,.,CASSVVGANTGELFF,TGTGCCAGCAGCGTAGTTGGGGCGAACACCGGGGAGCTGTTTTTT
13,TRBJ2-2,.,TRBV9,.,CASSVDGSGELFF,TGTGCCAGCAGCGTAGATGGATCCGGGGAGCTGTTTTTT
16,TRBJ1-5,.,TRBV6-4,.,CASEGRQIELNQPQHF,TGTGCCAGCGAAGGGCGACAGATAGAGCTCAATCAGCCCCAGCATTTT
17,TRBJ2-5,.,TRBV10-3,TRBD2,CANAGGASGSWVETQYF,TGTGCCAACGCCGGTGGGGCTAGCGGGAGTTGGGTGGAGACCCAGTACTTC
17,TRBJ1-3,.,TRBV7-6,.,CASSARLDGGVGNTIYF,TGTGCCAGCAGCGCCCGGTTGGACGGAGGAGTAGGAAACACCATATATTTT
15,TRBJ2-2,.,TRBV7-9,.,CASSEMTGNTGELFF,TGTGCCAGCAGCGAAATGACAGGGAACACCGGGGAGCTGTTTTTT
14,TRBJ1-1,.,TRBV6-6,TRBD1,CASSYGTGGTEAFF,TGTGCCAGCAGTTACGGGACAGGGGGCACTGAAGCTTTCTTT
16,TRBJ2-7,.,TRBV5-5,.,CASSLGPTGPVYEQYF,TGTGCCAGCAGCTTGGGGCCCACAGGGCCCGTCTACGAGCAGTACTTC
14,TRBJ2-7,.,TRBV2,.,CASSDGRAPYEQYF,TGTGCCAGCAGTGACGGCAGGGCTCCCTACGAGCAGTACTTC
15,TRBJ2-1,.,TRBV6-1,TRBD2,CASSGTSGSYNEQFF,TGTGCCAGCAGTGGCACTAGCGGCAGCTACAATGAGCAGTTCTTC
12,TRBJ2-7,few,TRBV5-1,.,CASSTGLNEQYF,TGCGCCAGCAGCACCGGGCTCAACGAGCAGTACTTC
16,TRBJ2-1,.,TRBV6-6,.,CASSYSAGASDNEQFF,TGTGCCAGCAGTTACTCTGCCGGGGCCTCCGACAATGAGCAGTTCTTC
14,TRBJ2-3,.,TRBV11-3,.,CASSLDRGEGTQYF,TGTGCCAGCAGCTTAGACAGGGGCGAAGGTACGCAGTATTTT
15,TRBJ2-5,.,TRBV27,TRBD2,CASSLFRGDQETQYF,TGTGCCAGCAGTTTATTTCGGGGGGATCAAGAGACCCAGTACTTC
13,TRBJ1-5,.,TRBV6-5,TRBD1,CASSSTGNQPQHF,TGTGCCAGCAGTTCGACAGGGAATCAGCCCCAGCATTTT
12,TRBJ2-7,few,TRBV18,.,CASSPPGPEQYF,TGTGCCAGCTCACCACCGGGTCCCGAGCAGTACTTC
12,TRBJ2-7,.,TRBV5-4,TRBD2,CASSPGRSEQYF,TGTGCCAGCAGCCCCGGGAGGTCCGAGCAGTACTTC
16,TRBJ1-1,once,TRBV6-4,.,CASSDSKKTANTEAFF,TGTGCCAGCAGTGACTCGAAGAAAACAGCGAACACTGAAGCTTTCTTT
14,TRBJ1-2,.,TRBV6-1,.,CAATEVRRAYGYTF,TGTGCCGCAACGGAGGTCCGCAGAGCCTATGGCTACACCTTC
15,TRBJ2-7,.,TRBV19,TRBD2,CASSLSGRGPYEQYF,TGTGCCAGTAGTCTGAGCGGGAGGGGCCCCTACGAGCAGTACTTC